These 29 T cell receptor beta chains share one sample of origin, sequenced in a study of OX40 agonist ivuxolimab in advanced cancers. Sequencing was performed with immunoSEQ multiplex PCR; in TCRdb, only in-frame clones are kept and a portion is missing. Among more than 60,000 clones, 85% to 95% were seen once, and the ten largest hold about 15%. The starting material was CD4+ or CD8+ T cells sorted from blood, obtained in a trial of the OX40 agonist ivuxolimab. The receptors were gathered from an adult with an advanced solid tumor such as melanoma, head and neck, liver or kidney cancer.

The chain has TRBV6-6 and TRBJ1-2, with TRBD1 identical over 7 bases. CDR3 length: 14 amino acids. Germline CDR1 is MNHNY and CDR2 is SVGAGI (reference sequence). V was clipped by 6 bases and J by 5 bases; unmatched bases: 9. CDR3 amino acids: CASSHATGRYGYTF. As DNA, the CDR3 is TGTGCCAGCAGCCATGCGACAGGGCGATATGGCTACACCTTC.

In its sample, this clone was seen once. V and J are TRBV5-4 and TRBJ2-7; TRBD1 matches at 10 bases. Germline assignment: CDR1 SGHNT and CDR2 YYREEE (reference sequence). CDR3 size: 14 residues. Trimming took 3 bases from V and 6 from J; bases not matched to a gene: 6. The CDR3 region has the DNA TGTGCCAGCAGCTACCCGGGACAGGGGCGCGAGCAGTACTTC. Its protein is CASSYPGQGREQYF.

The chain couples TRBV4-3 to TRBJ2-7, with 7 bases lining up with TRBD1. Unmatched junction bases numbered 7, after V lost 1 base and J lost 4 bases. The V gene's germline CDR1 is LGHNA and CDR2 YSLEER. The length of the CDR3 is 15 residues. The CDR3 region has the DNA TGCGCCAGCAGCCAAGGCTACAGGGGAGCGTACGAGCAGTACTTC. Translation: CASSQGYRGAYEQYF.

The chain has TRBV27 and TRBJ2-1; TRBD2 matches 10 bases. With V trimmed by 2 bases and J by 8 bases, 6 bases remained unmatched. Germline V gene sequence: CDR1 MNHEY, CDR2 SMNVEV (reference sequence). CDR3 length equals 15 residues. The CDR3 sequence is CASSLRLAGVYEQFF. DNA of the CDR3: TGTGCCAGCAGTTTACGGCTAGCGGGAGTCTATGAGCAGTTCTTC.

The rearrangement uses TRBV7-3 and TRBJ2-3, with 8 bases matching TRBD2. V trimming: 6 bases; J trimming: 1 base; junction bases outside the gene matches: 6. Germline CDR1 is SGHTA and CDR2 is FQGTGA. The CDR3 contains 15 residues. CDR3 in DNA: TGTGCCAGCAGTTACAGCGGGAGTCGCACAGATACGCAGTATTTT. Translating it yields CASSYSGSRTDTQYF.

The V call is TRBV5-5, the J call TRBJ1-5, with D perhaps TRBD1 (5 bases). There are 16 residues in the CDR3. Per germline, CDR1 SGHKS and CDR2 YYEKEE (reference sequence). With 1 base removed from V and 6 bases from J, the gap between germline ends came to 17 bases. The CDR3 DNA sequence: TGTGCCAGCAGCTTGTCGGGACTCCTCGGTTCTCAGCCCCAGCATTTT. Residues: CASSLSGLLGSQPQHF. Using reference TRBV5-5 and TRBJ1-5 for the parts outside the CDR3, the full variable domain is DAGVTQSPTHLIKTRGQQVTLRCSPISGHKSVSWYQQVLGQGPQFIFQYYEKEERGRGNFPDRFSARQFPNYSSELNVNALLLGDSALYLCASSLSGLLGSQPQHFGDGTRLSIL.

V is TRBV5-6 and J is TRBJ1-4; a possible D gene is TRBD1 (6 bases). Trimming pared 0 bases from V and 8 bases from J, leaving 11 bases between. The CDR3 has 14 residues. Germline V lookup: CDR1 SGHDT, CDR2 YYEEEE. CDR3 in DNA: TGTGCCAGCAGCTTGGAAGGGACAATCGAAAAACTGTTTTTT. Amino acids: CASSLEGTIEKLFF.

This clone has just one count. J is TRBJ1-2 and V is TRBV11-2; 8 bases line up with TRBD1. Germline V CDR1 and CDR2: SGHAT, FQNNGV. J lost 5 bases, V lost 3 bases, and 8 bases had no gene match. The CDR3 sequence is 15 residues long. The DNA for the CDR3 is TGTGCCAGCAGCTTCCCCGGACAGGGTGTGTATGGCTACACCTTC. Its protein product is CASSFPGQGVYGYTF.

This sequence joins TRBV7-6 and TRBJ2-7; TRBD1 matches at 8 bases. This CDR3 has 13 amino acids. Germline CDR1 is SGHVS and CDR2 is FNYEAQ. The V and J ends lost 2 bases and 5 bases, in that order; junction bases with no gene match: 2. The CDR3 is CASSLTDRDEQYF. For the CDR3, the DNA is TGTGCCAGCAGCTTAACGGACAGGGACGAGCAGTACTTC.

J is TRBJ2-7 and V is TRBV6-5; D is ambiguous. V dropped 0 bases and J dropped 4 bases, with 10 bases sitting between them. The V gene's germline CDR1 is MNHEY and CDR2 SVGAGI. The CDR3 is made up of 14 amino acids. CDR3 bases: TGTGCCAGCAGTTACTCGAACACAGCTTACGAGCAGTACTTC. It is translated as CASSYSNTAYEQYF.

The chain joins TRBV4-3 to TRBJ1-3, with D unclear. The CDR3 contains 16 residues. Germline CDR1 reads LGHNA; CDR2 reads YSLEER. With 0 bases removed from V and 0 bases from J, the gap between germline ends came to 9 bases. In DNA form, the CDR3 reads TGCGCCAGCAGCCAAGATGGACCCGGCTCTGGAAACACCATATATTTT. This sequence encodes CASSQDGPGSGNTIYF.

The chain combines TRBV2 with TRBJ1-5, with TRBD1 as a possible D gene (5 bases). This CDR3 has 12 amino acids. V lost 6 bases to trimming and J lost 6 bases, with 9 bases between them. Per the germline V gene, CDR1 is SNHLY and CDR2 is FYNNEI. CDR3 bases: TGTGCCAGCAGGGGGGGTACTCAGCCCCAGCATTTT. Translating it yields CASRGGTQPQHF.

The J gene is TRBJ2-7, the V gene TRBV5-6, with D unresolved. Germline V gene sequence: CDR1 SGHDT, CDR2 YYEEEE. This CDR3 region has 12 residues. Trimming took 1 base from V and 2 from J, leaving 4 bases between them. The chain's CDR3 is CASSLSPYEQYF. In DNA form, the CDR3 reads TGTGCCAGCAGCTTGTCCCCCTACGAGCAGTACTTC.

The chain carries TRBV4-3 and TRBJ2-1; D remains unclear. Germline V gene sequence: CDR1 LGHNA, CDR2 YSLEER. The CDR3 spans 13 residues. V was trimmed by 0 bases and J by 6 bases, leaving 6 bases between them. CDR3 region: CASSQDGTNEQFF. CDR3 nucleotides: TGCGCCAGCAGCCAAGACGGAACCAATGAGCAGTTCTTC.

The genes are TRBV27 and TRBJ2-1; D perhaps matches TRBD1 (5 bases). The germline V gene has CDR1 MNHEY and CDR2 SMNVEV (reference sequence). This CDR3 spans 16 amino acids. The ends were cut back, 2 bases at V and 7 bases at J, with 18 bases in the middle. CDR3 sequence (DNA): TGTGCCAGCAGTTTAGGTCTAGGCAGGGTCTCGAATGAGCAGTTCTTC. It translates to CASSLGLGRVSNEQFF.

CDR3 DNA sequence: TGTGCCAGCATGAGCCGGGGACTGTTTTTT. Translated: CASMSRGLFF. The chain recombines TRBV5-5 with TRBJ1-4; D uncertain. This CDR3 is 10 amino acids long. CDR1 is SGHKS and CDR2 is YYEKEE in the germline V gene (reference sequence). Trimming removed 6 bases at V and 13 bases at J, with 10 bases between.

CDR3 residues: CASSSFESGVYGYTF. CDR3 DNA: TGTGCCAGCAGTTCCTTTGAGTCGGGGGTCTATGGCTACACCTTC. The V gene is TRBV5-6, the J gene TRBJ1-2, with D possibly being TRBD1 (5 bases). The CDR3 contains 15 residues. The germline V and J ends were trimmed by 5 bases and 4 bases, with 18 bases remaining between them. Germline CDR1 reads SGHDT; CDR2 reads YYEEEE.

The chain combines TRBV2 with TRBJ2-1; 8 nucleotides match TRBD1. Trimming took 6 bases from V and 1 from J; bases not matched to a gene: 8. Germline values: CDR1 SNHLY, CDR2 FYNNEI. The CDR3 has 16 amino acids. CDR3 DNA sequence: TGTGCCAGCAGGGACCCTGGACAGGGTTCCTACAATGAGCAGTTCTTC. Its translation: CASRDPGQGSYNEQFF.

The chain has TRBV13 and TRBJ1-1; D possibly corresponds to TRBD1 (5 bases). The CDR3 loop spans 14 amino acids. The ends were cut back, 3 bases at V and 1 base at J, with 9 bases in the middle. Germline V gives CDR1 PRHDT, CDR2 FYEKMQ (reference sequence). The CDR3 DNA reads as TGTGCCAGCAGCTTCGGGACGGCGAACACTGAAGCTTTCTTT. The encoded protein is CASSFGTANTEAFF.

In this sample, this clone turned up a few times. V and J are TRBV7-8 and TRBJ1-1, with D perhaps TRBD1 (5 bases). Germline lookup yields CDR1 SGHVS and CDR2 FQNEAQ. The CDR3 covers 14 residues. V lost 5 bases, J lost 8 bases, and 18 bases lay in between. The DNA of the CDR3 is TGTGCCAGCAGCCCCCATTCGGGGCAAGCCGAAGCTTTCTTT. Translation: CASSPHSGQAEAFF. The entire variable domain, with the rest obtained from reference TRBV7-8 and TRBJ1-1, is as follows: GAGVSQSPRYKVAKRGQDVALRCDPISGHVSLFWYQQALGQGPEFLTYFQNEAQLDKSGLPSDRFFAERPEGSVSTLKIQRTQQEDSAVYLCASSPHSGQAEAFFGQGTRLTVV.

V and J are TRBV27 and TRBJ1-2; 7 nucleotides match TRBD1. V shed 5 bases and J 2 bases; nucleotides not matched to a gene: 8. This CDR3 contains 15 residues. Germline lookup yields CDR1 MNHEY and CDR2 SMNVEV (reference sequence). The CDR3 region is CASSPRDRINYGYTF. CDR3 DNA: TGTGCCAGCAGTCCCCGGGACAGAATAAACTATGGCTACACCTTC.

This chain links TRBV15 with TRBJ1-3, with a possible D match to TRBD1 (5 bases). CDR1 LNHNV and CDR2 YYDKDF come from the germline V gene (reference sequence). Deletions cut 9 bases from V and 8 bases from J, with 20 bases between. The CDR3 is 14 residues long. This CDR3 reads CATKGARLEDTIYF. The CDR3 DNA sequence: TGTGCCACTAAAGGGGCACGCCTAGAGGACACCATATATTTT.

The J gene is TRBJ1-3, the V gene TRBV13, with D possibly being TRBD1 (5 bases). Trimming left V 5 bases short and J 2 bases short, with 13 bases between. CDR3 size: 15 residues. Per the germline V gene, CDR1 is PRHDT and CDR2 is FYEKMQ (reference sequence). CDR3 DNA: TGTGCCAGCAGCGTACTCTGGGACCCTGGAAACACCATATATTTT. This encodes CASSVLWDPGNTIYF. The whole variable domain, remainder taken from reference TRBV13 and TRBJ1-3, is AAGVIQSPRHLIKEKRETATLKCYPIPRHDTVYWYQQGPGQDPQFLISFYEKMQSDKGSIPDRFSAQQFSDYHSELNMSSLELGDSALYFCASSVLWDPGNTIYFGEGSWLTVV.

This chain uses TRBV2 with TRBJ1-5; 7 nucleotides align to TRBD1. Germline CDR1 is SNHLY and CDR2 is FYNNEI. The CDR3 is 15 residues long. Unmatched junction bases numbered 5, after V lost 6 bases and J lost 0 bases. CDR3 in amino acids: CASRDRKYSNQPQHF. CDR3 coding DNA: TGTGCCAGCAGGGACAGGAAATATAGCAATCAGCCCCAGCATTTT.

This rearrangement joins TRBV7-2 to TRBJ1-1; weak D call: TRBD1 (6 bases). V lost 10 bases and J lost 7, with 10 bases in between. Germline V gene data show CDR1 as SGHTA and CDR2 as FQGNSA. This CDR3 contains 10 residues. CDR3 loop: CATRTVEAFF. The CDR3 nucleotides read TGTGCCACCCGGACAGTTGAAGCTTTCTTT.

This clone appeared a single time. This sequence joins TRBV28 and TRBJ2-2, with 9 bases lining up with TRBD2. V gave up 7 bases and J gave up 2 bases; unmatched junction bases: 17. This CDR3 spans 19 amino acids. Germline V gene data show CDR1 as MDHEN and CDR2 as SYDVKM. Here the CDR3 reads CASKPPFPIAGVNTGELFF. In DNA, the CDR3 is TGTGCCAGCAAACCACCCTTTCCTATAGCGGGGGTAAACACCGGGGAGCTGTTTTTT.

This clone was counted between two and nine times. V gene TRBV7-2 combines with J gene TRBJ1-6; TRBD1 might be the D (6 bases). V lost 6 bases and J lost 0, with 15 bases in between. The CDR3 spans 17 residues. The V gene's germline CDR1 is SGHTA and CDR2 FQGNSA. The CDR3 DNA reads as TGTGCCAGCAGAACTCCGGGACACAGCTCCTATAATTCACCCCTCCACTTT. Translation gives CASRTPGHSSYNSPLHF.

The chain recombines TRBV27 with TRBJ2-1, with a weak D call TRBD1 (6 bases). This CDR3 spans 16 amino acids. In germline, CDR1 is MNHEY, CDR2 SMNVEV (reference sequence). With 0 bases removed from V and 5 bases from J, the gap between germline ends came to 14 bases. The CDR3 nucleotides are TGTGCCAGCAGTTTATCTAGTGGGGACACCCACAATGAGCAGTTCTTC. Its translation: CASSLSSGDTHNEQFF.

This chain joins TRBV4-3 and TRBJ2-7; possible D gene TRBD1, 7 bases. V gave up 0 bases and J gave up 3 bases, with 15 bases separating them. The CDR3 has 16 amino acids. Germline V gives CDR1 LGHNA, CDR2 YSLEER. This CDR3 is CASSQDRAGGLYEQYF. CDR3 sequence (DNA): TGCGCCAGCAGCCAAGATAGGGCAGGGGGACTCTACGAGCAGTACTTC.